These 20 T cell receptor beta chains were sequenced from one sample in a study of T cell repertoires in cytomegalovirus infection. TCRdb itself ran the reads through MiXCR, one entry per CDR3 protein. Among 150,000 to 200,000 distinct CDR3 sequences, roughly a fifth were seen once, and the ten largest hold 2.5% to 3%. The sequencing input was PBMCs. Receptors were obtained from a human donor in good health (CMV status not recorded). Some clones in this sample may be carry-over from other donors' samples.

The CDR3 region has the DNA TGTGCCAGCAGCTTGTCCTGGGACGTGGGGGGGAACACTGAAGCTTTCTTT. Protein product: CASSLSWDVGGNTEAFF. The rearrangement links TRBV5-4 to TRBJ1-1; D is possibly TRBD1 (5 bases). Germline CDR1 is SGHNT and CDR2 is YYREEE (reference sequence). Between the trimmed V and J ends, which lost 1 base and 1 base, there was a span of 17 bases. The CDR3 contains 17 residues. The full variable domain, its missing parts supplied by reference TRBV5-4 and TRBJ1-1, is ETGVTQSPTHLIKTRGQQVTLRCSSQSGHNTVSWYQQALGQGPQFIFQYYREEENGRGNFPPRFSGLQFPNYSSELNVNALELDDSALYLCASSLSWDVGGNTEAFFGQGTRLTVV.

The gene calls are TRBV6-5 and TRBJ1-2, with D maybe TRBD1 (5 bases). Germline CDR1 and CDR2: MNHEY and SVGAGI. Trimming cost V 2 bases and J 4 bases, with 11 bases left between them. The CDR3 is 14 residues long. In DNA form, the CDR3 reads TGTGCCAGCAGTTACCACCAGGGATCCTATGGCTACACCTTC. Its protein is CASSYHQGSYGYTF.

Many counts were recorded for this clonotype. The CDR3 spells CASPRGRTEAFF. The CDR3 nucleotides are TGTGCCAGCCCCCGTGGGCGCACTGAAGCTTTCTTT. The genes are TRBV2 and TRBJ1-1; no clear D. The V gene lost 8 bases and the J gene lost 4 bases, with 11 bases spanning the gap. Germline loops: CDR1 SNHLY, CDR2 FYNNEI. The CDR3 has 12 residues.

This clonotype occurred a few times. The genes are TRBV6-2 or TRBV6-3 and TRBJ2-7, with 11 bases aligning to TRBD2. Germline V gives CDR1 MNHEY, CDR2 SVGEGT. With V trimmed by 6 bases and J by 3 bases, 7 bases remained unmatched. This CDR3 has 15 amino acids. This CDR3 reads CASRPNSGRGYEQYF. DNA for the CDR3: TGTGCCAGCAGACCGAATAGCGGGAGGGGCTACGAGCAGTACTTC.

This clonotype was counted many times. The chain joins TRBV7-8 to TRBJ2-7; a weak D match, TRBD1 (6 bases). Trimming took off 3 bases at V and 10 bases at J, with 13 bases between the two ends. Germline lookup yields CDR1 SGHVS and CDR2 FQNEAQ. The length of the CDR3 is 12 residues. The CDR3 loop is CASSLGAGDQYF. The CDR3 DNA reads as TGTGCCAGCAGCTTGGGGGCGGGTGATCAGTACTTC.

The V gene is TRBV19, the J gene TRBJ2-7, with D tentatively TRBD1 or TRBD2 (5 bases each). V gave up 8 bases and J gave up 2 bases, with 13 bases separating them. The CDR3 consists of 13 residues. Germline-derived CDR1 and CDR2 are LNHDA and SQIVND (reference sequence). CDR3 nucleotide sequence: TGTGCCAGTGGGACCGAGGGAACCTACGAGCAGTACTTC. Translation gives CASGTEGTYEQYF.

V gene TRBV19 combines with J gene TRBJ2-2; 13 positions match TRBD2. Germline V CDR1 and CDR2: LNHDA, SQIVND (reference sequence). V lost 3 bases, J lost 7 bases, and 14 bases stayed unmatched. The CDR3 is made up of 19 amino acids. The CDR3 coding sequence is TGTGCCAGTAGTATCCGGACTAGCGGGAGAGCCCTGGTGAGCGGGGAGCTGTTTTTT. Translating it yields CASSIRTSGRALVSGELFF.

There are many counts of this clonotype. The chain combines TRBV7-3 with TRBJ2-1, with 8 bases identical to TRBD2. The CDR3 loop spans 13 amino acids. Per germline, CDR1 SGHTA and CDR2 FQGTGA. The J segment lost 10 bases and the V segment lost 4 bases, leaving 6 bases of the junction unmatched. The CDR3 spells CASSSRAGGEQFF. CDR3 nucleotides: TGTGCCAGCAGCTCGAGGGCGGGGGGCGAGCAGTTCTTC.

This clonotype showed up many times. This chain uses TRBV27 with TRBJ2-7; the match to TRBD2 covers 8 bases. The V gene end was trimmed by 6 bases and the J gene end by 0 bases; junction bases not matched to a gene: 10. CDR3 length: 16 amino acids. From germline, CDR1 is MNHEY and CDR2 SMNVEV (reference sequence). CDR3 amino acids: CASRVGVAGTSYEQYF. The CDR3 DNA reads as TGTGCCAGCAGGGTAGGGGTAGCGGGAACCTCCTACGAGCAGTACTTC.

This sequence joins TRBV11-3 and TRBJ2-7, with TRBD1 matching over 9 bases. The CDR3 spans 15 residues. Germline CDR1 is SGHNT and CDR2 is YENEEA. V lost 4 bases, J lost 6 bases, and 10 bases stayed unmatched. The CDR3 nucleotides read TGTGCCAGCAGCTCAGAGGGACAGGGTACGACCGAGCAGTACTTC. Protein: CASSSEGQGTTEQYF.

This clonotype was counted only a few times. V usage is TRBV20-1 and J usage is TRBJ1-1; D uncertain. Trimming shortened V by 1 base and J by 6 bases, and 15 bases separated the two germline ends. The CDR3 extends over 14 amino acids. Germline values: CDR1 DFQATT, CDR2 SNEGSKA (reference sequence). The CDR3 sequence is CSARGLNFRSEAFF. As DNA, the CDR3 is TGCAGTGCTAGAGGCTTGAATTTTCGGTCTGAAGCTTTCTTT.

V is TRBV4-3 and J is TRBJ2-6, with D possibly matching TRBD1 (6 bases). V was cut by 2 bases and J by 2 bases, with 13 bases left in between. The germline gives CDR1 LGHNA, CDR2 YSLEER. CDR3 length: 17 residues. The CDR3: CASSQPAAGAGANVLTF. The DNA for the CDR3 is TGCGCCAGCAGCCAACCCGCGGCAGGGGCTGGGGCCAACGTCCTGACTTTC.

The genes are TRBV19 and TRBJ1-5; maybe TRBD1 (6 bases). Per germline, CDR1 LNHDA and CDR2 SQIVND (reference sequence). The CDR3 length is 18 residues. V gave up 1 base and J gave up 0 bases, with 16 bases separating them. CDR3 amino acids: CASSIVAGQKYSNQPQHF. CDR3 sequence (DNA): TGTGCCAGTAGTATAGTTGCCGGACAGAAATATAGCAATCAGCCCCAGCATTTT.

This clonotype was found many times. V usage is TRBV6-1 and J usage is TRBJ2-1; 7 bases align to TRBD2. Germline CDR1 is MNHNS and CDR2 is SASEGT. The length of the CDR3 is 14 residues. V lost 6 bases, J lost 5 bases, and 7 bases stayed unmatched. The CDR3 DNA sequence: TGTGCCAGCAGGGCTAGCGGTGGGGACAATGAGCAGTTCTTC. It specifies CASRASGGDNEQFF.

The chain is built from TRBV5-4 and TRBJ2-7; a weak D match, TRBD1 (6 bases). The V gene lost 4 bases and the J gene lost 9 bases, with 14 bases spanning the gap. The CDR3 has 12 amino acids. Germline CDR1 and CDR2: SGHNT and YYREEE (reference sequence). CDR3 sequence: CASSSDRSLQYF. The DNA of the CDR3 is TGTGCCAGCAGCAGCGACAGGTCGCTGCAGTACTTC.

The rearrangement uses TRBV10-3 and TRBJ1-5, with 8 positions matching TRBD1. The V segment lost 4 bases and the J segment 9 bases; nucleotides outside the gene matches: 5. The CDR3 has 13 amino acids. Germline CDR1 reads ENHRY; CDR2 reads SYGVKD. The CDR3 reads CAISAGQDRPQHF. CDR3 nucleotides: TGTGCCATCAGTGCGGGACAGGACCGGCCCCAGCATTTT.

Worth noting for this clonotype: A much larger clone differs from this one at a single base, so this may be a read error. The CDR3 coding sequence is TGTGCCAGCAGCTTAGAACAAGGAACTGAAGCTTCCTTT. Its protein is CASSLEQGTEASF. The V gene is TRBV7-8, the J gene TRBJ1-1; the D is unclear. Per the germline V gene, CDR1 is SGHVS and CDR2 is FQNEAQ. This CDR3 comprises 13 residues.

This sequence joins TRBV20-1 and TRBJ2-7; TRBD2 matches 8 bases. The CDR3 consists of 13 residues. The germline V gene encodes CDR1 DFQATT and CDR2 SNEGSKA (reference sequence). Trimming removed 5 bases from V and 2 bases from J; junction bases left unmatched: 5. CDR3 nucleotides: TGCAGTGCTTTAGCGGGAAGCGCCTACGAGCAGTACTTC. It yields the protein CSALAGSAYEQYF.

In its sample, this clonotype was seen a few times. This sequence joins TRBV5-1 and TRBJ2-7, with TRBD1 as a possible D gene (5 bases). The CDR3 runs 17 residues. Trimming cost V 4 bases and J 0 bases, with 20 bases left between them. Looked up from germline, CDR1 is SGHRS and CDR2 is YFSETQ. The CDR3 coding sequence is TGCGCCAGCAGCCCCACGCCGACAGTACCAAACTCCTACGAGCAGTACTTC. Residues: CASSPTPTVPNSYEQYF.

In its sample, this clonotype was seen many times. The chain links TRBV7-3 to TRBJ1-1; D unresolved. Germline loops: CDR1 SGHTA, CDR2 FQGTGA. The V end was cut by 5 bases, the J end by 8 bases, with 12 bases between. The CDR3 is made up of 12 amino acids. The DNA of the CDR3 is TGTGCCAGCAGCGCACCGGGAGGCGAAGCTTTCTTT. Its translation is CASSAPGGEAFF.